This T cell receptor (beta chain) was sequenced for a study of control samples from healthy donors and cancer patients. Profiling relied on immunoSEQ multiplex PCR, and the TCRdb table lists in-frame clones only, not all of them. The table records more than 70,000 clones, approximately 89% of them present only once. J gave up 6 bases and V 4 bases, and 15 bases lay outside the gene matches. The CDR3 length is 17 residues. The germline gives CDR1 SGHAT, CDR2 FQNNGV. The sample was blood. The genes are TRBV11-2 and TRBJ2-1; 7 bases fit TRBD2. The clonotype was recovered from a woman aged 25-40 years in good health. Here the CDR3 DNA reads TGTGCCAGCAGCTACGCGCGGCGGGAGTGGTTTTTCAATGAGCAGTTCTTC. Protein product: CASSYARREWFFNEQFF.